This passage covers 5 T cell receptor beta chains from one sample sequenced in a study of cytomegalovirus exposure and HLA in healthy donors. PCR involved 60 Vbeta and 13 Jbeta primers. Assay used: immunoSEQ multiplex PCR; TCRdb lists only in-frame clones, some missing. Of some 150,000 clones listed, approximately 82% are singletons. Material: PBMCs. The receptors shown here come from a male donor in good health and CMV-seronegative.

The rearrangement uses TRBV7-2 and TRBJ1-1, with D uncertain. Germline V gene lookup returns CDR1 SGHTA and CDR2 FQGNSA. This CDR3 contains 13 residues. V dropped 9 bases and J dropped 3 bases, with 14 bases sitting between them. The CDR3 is CASQRPMDTEAFF. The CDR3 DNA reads TGTGCCAGTCAGCGGCCGATGGACACTGAAGCTTTCTTT.

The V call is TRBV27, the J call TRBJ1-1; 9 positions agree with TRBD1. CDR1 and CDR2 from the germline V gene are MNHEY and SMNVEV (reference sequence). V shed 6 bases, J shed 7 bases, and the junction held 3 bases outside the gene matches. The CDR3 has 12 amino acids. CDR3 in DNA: TGTGCCAGCAGACTGACAGGGGGTGAAGCTTTCTTT. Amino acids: CASRLTGGEAFF.

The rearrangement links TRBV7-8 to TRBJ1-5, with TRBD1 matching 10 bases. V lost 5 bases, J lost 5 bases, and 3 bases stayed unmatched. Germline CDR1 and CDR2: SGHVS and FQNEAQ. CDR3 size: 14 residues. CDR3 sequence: CASSRGTGDQPQHF. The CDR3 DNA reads TGTGCCAGCAGCCGAGGGACAGGGGATCAGCCCCAGCATTTT.

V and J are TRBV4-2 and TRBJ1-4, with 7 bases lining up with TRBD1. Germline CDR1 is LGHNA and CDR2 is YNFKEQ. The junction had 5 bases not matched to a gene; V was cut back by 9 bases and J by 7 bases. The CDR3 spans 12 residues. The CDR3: CASTGVGEKLFF. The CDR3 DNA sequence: TGTGCCAGTACAGGGGTGGGTGAAAAACTGTTTTTT.

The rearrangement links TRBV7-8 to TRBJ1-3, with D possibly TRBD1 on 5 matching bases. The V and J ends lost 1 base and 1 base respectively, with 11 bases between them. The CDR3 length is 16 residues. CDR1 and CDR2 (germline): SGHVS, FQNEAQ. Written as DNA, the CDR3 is TGTGCCAGCAGCTTAGAGGGGCCGCGTTCTGGAAACACCATATATTTT. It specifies CASSLEGPRSGNTIYF.